Given below is one T cell receptor (beta chain) in context. The data were obtained in a study of blood T cell repertoires in COVID-19. Study summary: Material from acute and convalescent COVID-19 was sourced from the United States, Italy and Spain. In each case, the material was cDNA or gDNA derived from T cells, B-cell-depleted T cells, or PBMCs.

In the authors' methods: The assay estimated nucleated cells by amplifying reference gene primers. Clones were sequenced by immunoSEQ multiplex PCR, and TCRdb holds only the in-frame ones, with some missing. That table furnishes V, J and clone size, whereas the DNA furnished D and trimming. Seen here are about 120,000 clones, around 87% observed once, and the top ten hold 3.8%. The CDR3 consists of 15 residues. Trimming took off 0 bases at V and 3 bases at J, with 12 bases between the two ends. Germline V gene lookup returns CDR1 SGHNT and CDR2 YYREEE (reference sequence). Followed over time, Seattle patients had been enrolled while infection was active.

V and J are TRBV5-4 and TRBJ1-2; possible D gene TRBD1, 5 bases. This receptor was taken from a woman aged 60-75 years with COVID-19, enrolled during active disease. Material for sequencing was peripheral blood. CDR3 region: CASSLAGQGYYGYTF. The CDR3, as DNA: TGTGCCAGCAGCTTGGCTGGGCAGGGATACTATGGCTACACCTTC.